These 15 T cell receptor beta chains were all obtained from the same sample, sequenced in a study of Tregs in tolerant kidney transplant recipients (dated by TCRdb to the late 2010s). Library preparation employed the immunoSEQ multiplex PCR assay. TCRdb took this table from immuneACCESS and kept in-frame rearrangements with V and J called. Such tables lack part of the clones; where checked against another copy, unresolved V genes explain under half of the gap, and the rest is unexplained. Within this sample are 46,000 or so clones, with 91% of them counted one time only. The top ten constitute about 0.7% of the sample. Sequenced sample: Tregs from blood. The receptors derive from a human donor in good health.

V is TRBV4-1 and J is TRBJ2-3; D may be TRBD1 (5 bases). V lost 0 bases to trimming and J lost 4 bases, with 20 bases between them. Per the germline V gene, CDR1 is MGHRA and CDR2 is YSYEKL. The CDR3 is made up of 18 amino acids. Written as DNA, the CDR3 is TGCGCCAGCAGCCAAGATCACACAGGTAGATTCCGGGCAGATACGCAGTATTTT. Protein sequence: CASSQDHTGRFRADTQYF.

This chain connects TRBV10-3 to TRBJ1-1; D unclear. This CDR3 contains 12 residues. Germline V gene lookup returns CDR1 ENHRY and CDR2 SYGVKD. The V gene lost 8 bases and the J gene lost 7 bases, with 14 bases spanning the gap. The CDR3 loop is CAIGSEGGEAFF. In nucleotides, the CDR3 is TGTGCCATCGGCTCGGAGGGTGGTGAAGCTTTCTTT.

About this clone: Other nucleotide sequences from this sample produce the same CDR3. The genes are TRBV6-6 and TRBJ2-7; D might be TRBD1 (5 bases). V shed 6 bases and J shed 4 bases, with 7 bases lying between them. The V gene's germline CDR1 is MNHNY and CDR2 SVGAGI (reference sequence). The CDR3 length is 11 residues. The CDR3 is CASRRGYEQYF. The CDR3 DNA is TGTGCCAGCAGAAGGGGATACGAGCAGTACTTC.

V gene TRBV2 combines with J gene TRBJ1-2, with 11 nucleotides matching TRBD1. The germline V gene has CDR1 SNHLY and CDR2 FYNNEI. With 8 bases clipped from V and 9 bases from J, the junction kept 14 bases outside the gene matches. The CDR3 sequence is 15 residues long. The CDR3 nucleotides are TGTGCCAGCGGAACAAGGACAGGGGGCCTGAAGAGCTACACCTTC. Translated: CASGTRTGGLKSYTF.

This chain joins TRBV6-6 and TRBJ1-2; D may be TRBD1 (6 bases). The CDR3 has 14 residues. Germline CDR1 MNHNY, CDR2 SVGAGI (reference sequence). Trimming left V 6 bases short and J 6 bases short, with 17 bases between. CDR3 region: CASSRATGTNGYTF. The CDR3 region has the DNA TGTGCCAGCAGCCGGGCAACAGGGACGAATGGCTACACCTTC.

The J gene is TRBJ2-3, the V gene TRBV10-2, with D maybe TRBD2 (5 bases). The CDR3 sequence is 18 residues long. Deletions cut 0 bases from V and 0 bases from J, with 16 bases between. The germline V gene encodes CDR1 WSHSY and CDR2 SAAADI. In nucleotides, the CDR3 is TGCGCCAGCAGTGAGTCGGGATGGACTGCCCCTAGCACAGATACGCAGTATTTT. Amino acid sequence: CASSESGWTAPSTDTQYF.

This clone was counted once. The rearrangement links TRBV30 to TRBJ2-7, with no clear D. In germline, CDR1 is GTSNPN, CDR2 SVGIG (reference sequence). The CDR3 consists of 13 residues. V was clipped by 4 bases and J by 7 bases, with 17 bases between them. CDR3 in DNA: TGTGCCTGGACGTCCTTTTCCCTGGGAGAGCAGTACTTC. Its translation: CAWTSFSLGEQYF. Supplemented by reference TRBV30 and TRBJ2-7, the full variable domain reads SQTIHQWPATLVQPVGSPLSLECTVEGTSNPNLYWYRQAAGRGLQLLFYSVGIGQISSEVPQNLSASRPQDRQFILSSKKLLLSDSGFYLCAWTSFSLGEQYFGPGTRLTVT.

The rearrangement uses TRBV5-1 and TRBJ2-3; D might be TRBD1 (5 bases). Germline values: CDR1 SGHRS, CDR2 YFSETQ. V dropped 1 base and J dropped 0 bases, with 9 bases sitting between them. The CDR3 has 15 amino acids. In nucleotides, the CDR3 is TGCGCCAGCAGCTTGACTGGACATAGCACAGATACGCAGTATTTT. This gives the protein CASSLTGHSTDTQYF. The full variable domain, with the rest looked up from reference TRBV5-1 and TRBJ2-3, is KAGVTQTPRYLIKTRGQQVTLSCSPISGHRSVSWYQQTPGQGLQFLFEYFSETQRNKGNFPGRFSGRQFSNSRSEMNVSTLELGDSALYLCASSLTGHSTDTQYFGPGTRLTVL.

This clone was picked up a small number of times. One end of the junction is discordant with germline, which a read error may explain. This chain connects TRBV29-1 to TRBJ1-2; a weak D match, TRBD1 (6 bases). Germline CDR1 reads SQVTM; CDR2 reads ANQGSEA. The CDR3 sequence is 11 residues long. The CDR3 spells CSVEGGDGYTF. CDR3 nucleotide sequence: TGCAGCGTAGAAGGGGGGGATGGCTACACCTTC.

The V call is TRBV7-6, the J call TRBJ2-2, with 10 bases lining up with TRBD1. V lost 3 bases and J lost 7; bases outside the gene matches: 5. This CDR3 has 15 amino acids. From germline, CDR1 is SGHVS and CDR2 FNYEAQ. This CDR3 is CASSLTGGAIGELFF. CDR3 DNA: TGTGCCAGCAGCTTGACAGGGGGCGCGATCGGGGAGCTGTTTTTT.

The CDR3 DNA is TGTGCCAGTAGAAGACAGATTGGGGGTAACTATGGCTACACCTTC. Its protein is CASRRQIGGNYGYTF. The chain joins TRBV19 to TRBJ1-2, with D possibly being TRBD1 (5 bases). This CDR3 contains 15 residues. CDR1 is LNHDA, CDR2 SQIVND, per germline (reference sequence). The V gene lost 6 bases and the J gene lost 1 base, with 15 bases spanning the gap.

The sample holds one count of this clone. The rearrangement uses TRBV5-4 and TRBJ2-1, with 8 bases matching TRBD2. The CDR3 is 17 amino acids. CDR1 is SGHNT and CDR2 is YYREEE in the germline V gene (reference sequence). Trimming removed 4 bases from V and 7 bases from J; junction bases left unmatched: 16. CDR3 sequence: CASSPGEWIAGFNEQFF. The CDR3 coding sequence is TGTGCCAGCAGCCCGGGGGAGTGGATAGCGGGGTTTAATGAGCAGTTCTTC.

V is TRBV6-1 and J is TRBJ1-3; D is unresolved. V was shortened by 8 bases and J by 3 bases, with 5 bases between the two germline ends. CDR3 size: 11 residues. The germline V gene has CDR1 MNHNS and CDR2 SASEGT. CDR3 in amino acids: CASRGGNTIYF. CDR3 bases: TGTGCCAGCCGAGGTGGAAACACCATATATTTT.

The V call is TRBV21-1, the J call TRBJ1-1; the D call of TRBD1 is as the table states it, not checked on the DNA. TRBV21-1 is a pseudogene. CDR3 length: 14 amino acids. The CDR3 loop is CASSKDSMNTEAFF. The CDR3 region has the DNA TGTGCCAGCAGCAAAGACAGCATGAACACTGAAGCTTTCTTT.

This chain connects TRBV5-1 to TRBJ1-4; 7 positions agree with TRBD1. In germline, CDR1 is SGHRS, CDR2 YFSETQ. CDR3 size: 20 residues. The V segment lost 4 bases and the J segment 0 bases; nucleotides outside the gene matches: 18. The CDR3 coding sequence is TGCGCCAGCAGCATGGCAAGGCAGAGGGGGCGTACGGCAACTAATGAAAAACTGTTTTTT. Translated, it gives CASSMARQRGRTATNEKLFF.